The clone carrying this T cell receptor (beta chain) came up once. The V gene end was trimmed by 0 bases and the J gene end by 6 bases; junction bases not matched to a gene: 5. Per germline, CDR1 SGHRS and CDR2 YFSETQ. CDR3 length equals 16 residues. This entry belongs to a study of blood T cell repertoires in COVID-19. Overall study context: From T cells, B-cell-depleted T cells, or PBMCs came the material, which was cDNA or gDNA.

The protocol was immunoSEQ multiplex PCR, while the TCRdb copy is restricted to in-frame clones and leaves out a portion. Here the sample spans under 200,000 clones, roughly 80% being singletons. The sample comprised PBMCs or T cells enriched from blood (not recorded which). This chain connects TRBV5-1 to TRBJ2-2; 10 nucleotides match TRBD2. This receptor was taken from a woman in her thirties or forties with acute COVID-19. CDR3 residues: CASSLVVAGGAGELFF. Here the CDR3 DNA reads TGCGCCAGCAGCTTGGTGGTAGCGGGAGGAGCCGGGGAGCTGTTTTTT.